A single sample gave rise to the 23 T cell receptor beta chains below, sequenced in a study of blood T cell repertoires in COVID-19. Repertoires were generated with immunoSEQ multiplex PCR, while TCRdb's copy carries only in-frame clones and drops some. The data show roughly 92,000 clones, with about 89% seen just once and around 7.4% held by the top ten. The specimen sequenced was peripheral blood. The source of these receptors is a human donor with acute or convalescent COVID-19. The donor label of this sample is uncertain.

The V call is TRBV29-1, the J call TRBJ1-2; 9 bases are a match to TRBD1. Unmatched junction bases numbered 1, after V lost 0 bases and J lost 2 bases. There are 14 residues in the CDR3. Germline V gene lookup returns CDR1 SQVTM and CDR2 ANQGSEA. CDR3 in DNA: TGCAGCGTTGAAGATGACAGGGGGAACTATGGCTACACCTTC. Translating it yields CSVEDDRGNYGYTF.

The chain is built from TRBV24-1 and TRBJ2-7; 10 bases line up with TRBD1. The germline V gene has CDR1 KGHDR and CDR2 SFDVKD. This CDR3 contains 15 residues. V lost 3 bases, J lost 6 bases, and 7 bases stayed unmatched. This chain's CDR3 is CATSDAGTGASEQYF. For the CDR3, the DNA is TGTGCCACCAGTGATGCCGGGACAGGGGCCTCCGAGCAGTACTTC.

The V call is TRBV11-2, the J call TRBJ1-5; 8 bases map to TRBD1. Germline loops: CDR1 SGHAT, CDR2 FQNNGV. This CDR3 spans 16 amino acids. Trimming cost V 5 bases and J 1 base; bases outside gene matches: 7. CDR3 sequence reads: CASSPGHRGSNQPQHF. The CDR3 nucleotides are TGTGCCAGCAGCCCCGGCCACAGGGGGAGCAATCAGCCCCAGCATTTT.

The DNA for the CDR3 is TGCAGCGGAGGGATGCGCGGGACGCAGTATTTT. It specifies CSGGMRGTQYF. The chain is built from TRBV20-1 and TRBJ2-3; tentatively, D is TRBD2 (6 bases). CDR3 length equals 11 residues. From germline, CDR1 is DFQATT and CDR2 SNEGSKA (reference sequence).

This clone was observed a few times. The chain joins TRBV9 to TRBJ1-1, with 9 bases identical to TRBD1. The CDR3 totals 12 residues. V shed 3 bases, J shed 7 bases, and the junction held 1 base outside the gene matches. CDR1 and CDR2 from the germline V gene are SGDLS and YYNGEE. The DNA for the CDR3 is TGTGCCAGCAGCGGACAGGGGGTTGAAGCTTTCTTT. Amino acid sequence: CASSGQGVEAFF.

V and J are TRBV28 and TRBJ2-6, with D unresolved. Germline-derived CDR1 and CDR2 are MDHEN and SYDVKM. Trimming removed 2 bases from V and 13 bases from J, with 12 bases in between. The CDR3 is made up of 13 amino acids. This CDR3 reads CASSLRHLLVLTF. CDR3 DNA: TGTGCCAGCAGTTTACGACACCTCCTGGTCCTGACTTTC. Full variable domain (rest looked up from reference TRBV28 and TRBJ2-6): DVKVTQSSRYLVKRTGEKVFLECVQDMDHENMFWYRQDPGLGLRLIYFSYDVKMKEKGDIPEGYSVSREKKERFSLILESASTNQTSMYLCASSLRHLLVLTFGAGSRLTVL.

The gene calls are TRBV7-2 and TRBJ1-1; perhaps TRBD1 as D (6 bases). V dropped 5 bases and J dropped 0 bases, with 16 bases sitting between them. This CDR3 is 16 amino acids long. From germline, CDR1 is SGHTA and CDR2 FQGNSA. This chain's CDR3 is CASSPPEGGVNTEAFF. The DNA for the CDR3 is TGTGCCAGCAGCCCCCCGGAGGGGGGGGTGAACACTGAAGCTTTCTTT.

This clone occurred a few times. This chain joins TRBV25-1 and TRBJ1-2, with D maybe TRBD1 (5 bases). The germline CDR1 and CDR2 sequences are MGHDK and SYGVNS. The V end was cut by 6 bases, the J end by 6 bases, with 17 bases between. The CDR3 extends over 14 amino acids. The CDR3 region is CASSRAGTGDGYTF. The DNA for the CDR3 is TGTGCCAGCAGCCGGGCGGGGACGGGTGATGGCTACACCTTC.

V and J are TRBV9 and TRBJ1-6; 7 bases map to TRBD1. Germline loops: CDR1 SGDLS, CDR2 YYNGEE. The CDR3 is 16 amino acids. The trim removed 4 bases at V and 5 bases at J, leaving 9 bases unmatched. The CDR3 DNA sequence: TGTGCCAGCAGCCCTTACAGGGGAACCAATAATTCACCCCTCCACTTT. It is translated as CASSPYRGTNNSPLHF. The full variable domain, its missing parts supplied by reference TRBV9 and TRBJ1-6, is DSGVTQTPKHLITATGQRVTLRCSPRSGDLSVYWYQQSLDQGLQFLIQYYNGEERAKGNILERFSAQQFPDLHSELNLSSLELGDSALYFCASSPYRGTNNSPLHFGNGTRLTVT.

The chain carries TRBV5-6 and TRBJ2-7; tentative D call: TRBD2 (5 bases). The CDR3 has 14 residues. Germline lookup yields CDR1 SGHDT and CDR2 YYEEEE. Trimming removed 4 bases at V and 3 bases at J, with 14 bases between. The CDR3 coding sequence is TGTGCCAGCAGCCTGGCAGGACTCGACTACGAGCAGTACTTC. Protein: CASSLAGLDYEQYF. Supplemented by reference TRBV5-6 and TRBJ2-7, the full variable domain reads DAGVTQSPTHLIKTRGQQVTLRCSPKSGHDTVSWYQQALGQGPQFIFQYYEEEERQRGNFPDRFSGHQFPNYSSELNVNALLLGDSALYLCASSLAGLDYEQYFGPGTRLTVT.

The rearrangement uses TRBV15 and TRBJ1-3; D gene unclear. The V gene lost 0 bases and the J gene lost 2 bases, with 8 bases spanning the gap. Germline V CDR1 and CDR2: LNHNV, YYDKDF (reference sequence). This CDR3 is 15 amino acids long. The CDR3 region is CATSRDYSAGNTIYF. The DNA for the CDR3 is TGTGCCACCAGCAGAGATTATTCGGCTGGAAACACCATATATTTT.

The V call is TRBV2, the J call TRBJ1-1; no clear D gene. The CDR3 runs to 11 residues. The V end lost 10 bases, the J end lost 3 bases, and 9 bases lay between the germline ends. Germline V gives CDR1 SNHLY, CDR2 FYNNEI. This CDR3 reads CATGRHTEAFF. The CDR3 bases are TGTGCCACCGGGAGGCACACTGAAGCTTTCTTT.

J is TRBJ1-3 and V is TRBV19; D is undetermined. Trimming cost V 5 bases and J 1 base, with 12 bases left between them. CDR1 and CDR2 from the germline V gene are LNHDA and SQIVND (reference sequence). This CDR3 is 15 amino acids long. CDR3 sequence (DNA): TGTGCCAGTAGTTCCCTGACACAGTCTGGAAACACCATATATTTT. It is translated as CASSSLTQSGNTIYF.

The V and J genes are TRBV5-1 and TRBJ1-1, with D unclear. V was cut by 3 bases and J by 1 base, with 7 bases left in between. This CDR3 comprises 13 residues. Germline V CDR1 and CDR2: SGHRS, YFSETQ. CDR3 sequence (DNA): TGCGCCAGCAGCTCGGTCGGGAACACTGAAGCTTTCTTT. It yields the protein CASSSVGNTEAFF.

This chain uses TRBV5-4 with TRBJ2-7, with D perhaps TRBD2 (6 bases). V lost 4 bases to trimming and J lost 3 bases, with 17 bases between them. The CDR3 runs to 15 residues. In germline, CDR1 is SGHNT, CDR2 YYREEE (reference sequence). The CDR3 nucleotides read TGTGCCAGCAGCCCCGGGGCTAGGACTAACTACGAGCAGTACTTC. Translated, it gives CASSPGARTNYEQYF. Full variable domain (outside the CDR3, taken from reference TRBV5-4 and TRBJ2-7): ETGVTQSPTHLIKTRGQQVTLRCSSQSGHNTVSWYQQALGQGPQFIFQYYREEENGRGNFPPRFSGLQFPNYSSELNVNALELDDSALYLCASSPGARTNYEQYFGPGTRLTVT.

The chain employs TRBV2 and TRBJ1-1; D might be TRBD1 (6 bases). The CDR3 contains 12 residues. Germline loops: CDR1 SNHLY, CDR2 FYNNEI. Trimming cost V 6 bases and J 5 bases, with 10 bases left between them. CDR3 sequence reads: CASREGGTEAFF. Written as DNA, the CDR3 is TGTGCCAGCAGGGAGGGGGGGACTGAAGCTTTCTTT.

The chain employs TRBV28 and TRBJ1-1, with TRBD1 matching over 8 bases. The CDR3 consists of 15 residues. Germline V gene data show CDR1 as MDHEN and CDR2 as SYDVKM. With 2 bases clipped from V and 6 bases from J, the junction kept 8 bases outside the gene matches. As DNA, the CDR3 is TGTGCCAGCAGTTTAACGGACAGGGCTAGGCCTGAAGCTTTCTTT. It translates to CASSLTDRARPEAFF. Together with reference TRBV28 and TRBJ1-1, the CDR3 gives the full variable domain: DVKVTQSSRYLVKRTGEKVFLECVQDMDHENMFWYRQDPGLGLRLIYFSYDVKMKEKGDIPEGYSVSREKKERFSLILESASTNQTSMYLCASSLTDRARPEAFFGQGTRLTVV.

This chain uses TRBV5-5 with TRBJ2-1; 10 bases agree with TRBD1. The CDR3 loop spans 17 amino acids. V lost 0 bases to trimming and J lost 2 bases; unmatched junction nucleotides: 5. Germline-derived CDR1 and CDR2 are SGHKS and YYEKEE (reference sequence). CDR3 bases: TGTGCCAGCAGCTTGGGGACCGGGACAGGGGCCTACAATGAGCAGTTCTTC. Translating gives CASSLGTGTGAYNEQFF.

This clone was observed a handful of times. The chain links TRBV7-9 to TRBJ1-1; 7 nucleotides align to TRBD1. Trimming cost V 3 bases and J 1 base; bases outside gene matches: 5. The CDR3 spans 15 residues. The germline CDR1 and CDR2 sequences are SEHNR and FQNEAQ (reference sequence). The CDR3 coding sequence is TGTGCCAGCAGCTTTCCAAACAGGGGGAACACTGAAGCTTTCTTT. It codes for CASSFPNRGNTEAFF.

The rearrangement joins TRBV10-3 to TRBJ2-7; tentatively, D is TRBD1 (5 bases). This CDR3 is built from 15 residues. The ends were cut back, 4 bases at V and 1 base at J, with 14 bases in the middle. Germline V lookup: CDR1 ENHRY, CDR2 SYGVKD. DNA for the CDR3: TGTGCCATCAGTGGGCCTGGTACAGGTTCCTACGAGCAGTACTTC. This codes for CAISGPGTGSYEQYF.

This chain uses TRBV5-1 with TRBJ2-3, with 9 nucleotides matching TRBD1. V shed 0 bases, J shed 4 bases, and the junction held 6 bases outside the gene matches. The CDR3 is 16 amino acids. CDR1 and CDR2 from the germline V gene are SGHRS and YFSETQ. The DNA for the CDR3 is TGCGCCAGCAGCTTGGCCGGGACAGGGTTAGCAGATACGCAGTATTTT. Protein: CASSLAGTGLADTQYF.

This clone was picked up one time. The chain recombines TRBV3-1 (or the pseudogene TRBV3-2) with TRBJ1-6, with TRBD1 identical over 7 bases. This CDR3 contains 15 residues. Germline-derived CDR1 and CDR2 are LGHDT and YNNKEL (reference sequence). J gave up 5 bases and V 4 bases, and 5 bases lay outside the gene matches. As DNA, the CDR3 is TGTGCCAGCAGCCCCGCCAGGGGGGATAATTCACCCCTCCACTTT. Translating it yields CASSPARGDNSPLHF.

The chain employs TRBV28 and TRBJ1-2; D may be TRBD1 (5 bases). The CDR3 is made up of 15 amino acids. Trimming took off 2 bases at V and 7 bases at J, with 17 bases between the two ends. In germline, CDR1 is MDHEN, CDR2 SYDVKM. The chain's CDR3 is CASSLGAQGVGGYTF. CDR3 bases: TGTGCCAGCAGTTTAGGAGCCCAGGGTGTTGGTGGCTACACCTTC.